Sequencing of this T cell receptor (beta chain) was carried out in a study of vaccination effects on CD4 cells after COVID-19. Study-level information: Participants got two doses of BNT162b2 or mRNA-1273 vaccine. Study outcomes and limitations: Convalescent patients were scarce, and early post-infection timepoints were absent. Cross-reactivity with common cold coronaviruses was shown by only 1 of 255 vaccine-induced clones in healthy vaccinees.

Sequencing in the ViraFEST assay came after antigen-specific CD4+ T cells had been expanded with viral peptide pools, which were used to stimulate PBMC. Between days 9 and 10 of culture, CD4+ T cells were separated out. Having tested negative for nucleocapsid antibodies, the vaccine recipients showed no prior SARS-CoV-2 infection. Cells had half their medium changed to IL-2 medium on days 3 and 7. A single count supports this clone. The antigen remains unidentified. The assay was immunoSEQ multiplex PCR, and TCRdb's table has in-frame clones only and misses some. The sample lists some 69,000 clones, around 77% occurring once. The CDR3 extends over 16 amino acids. J lost 5 bases, V lost 1 base, and 13 bases had no gene match. CDR1 and CDR2 from the germline V gene are GTSNPN and SVGIG (reference sequence).

The sequenced sample was CD4+ T cells from PBMCs cultured with HCoV-NL63 spike peptides, obtained before COVID-19 vaccination. The gene calls are TRBV30 and TRBJ2-5, with TRBD1 matching over 7 bases. The receptor was isolated from a human donor who received a COVID-19 vaccine. In DNA, the CDR3 is TGTGCCTGGAGTGATTTATTCACAGGGGCCGGTGAGACCCAGTACTTC. Translating it yields CAWSDLFTGAGETQYF. The full variable domain, in which reference TRBV30 and TRBJ2-5 provide the parts outside the CDR3, is SQTIHQWPATLVQPVGSPLSLECTVEGTSNPNLYWYRQAAGRGLQLLFYSVGIGQISSEVPQNLSASRPQDRQFILSSKKLLLSDSGFYLCAWSDLFTGAGETQYFGPGTRLLVL.